This T cell receptor beta chain was recovered during a study of T-cell memory formation after mild COVID-19. The CDR3 length is 16 residues. Germline CDR1 reads SGHVS; CDR2 reads FQNEAQ. V gave up 5 bases and J gave up 0 bases, with 16 bases separating them. From the 5' RACE reads, TCRdb called clonotypes with MiXCR, one entry per CDR3 protein. Of 7,000 to 7,500 distinct CDR3 sequences listed, about a third are singletons. This clonotype was seen repeatedly, ten times or more. The rearrangement links TRBV7-8 to TRBJ1-2; D gene ambiguous. This clonotype originated in an adult woman who had mild COVID-19 (a few samples of this study predate the infection). Cell type and time point are not known. Input material: PBMCs or a T cell subset sorted from them (not recorded which). CDR3 bases: TGTGCCAGCAGCCCAACTCCCCTGGGAGCTAACTATGGCTACACCTTC. Translating gives CASSPTPLGANYGYTF.